The present TCR beta chain was sequenced within a study of post-analysis software for immune sequencing data. Study overall: Some patients lacked subtype; others had relapsing-remitting, secondary progressive or progressive-relapsing disease.

Overall study results and limits: When compared against controls, multiple sclerosis patients showed significantly lower normalized Chao1 diversity.

This clonotype showed up just a few times. Its antigen is not known. Unique molecular identifiers were carried by the TCR beta cDNA libraries. Input of about 0.9 to 10 million T cells yielded about half a million cDNA molecules. TCRdb called the PCR reads again in MiXCR, with one record for every CDR3 protein. The sample gives roughly 160,000 distinct CDR3 sequences, about 37% of which show up once; under 30% is in the top ten. The sequenced sample was blood, obtained after autologous hematopoietic stem cell transplantation. The sequence came from a girl aged 5 to 17 with multiple sclerosis.

The CDR3 DNA is TGTGCCAGCAGTTTCTTTCGGTCGGCCACCTATAATTCACCCCTCCACTTT. The encoded protein is CASSFFRSATYNSPLHF. This chain connects TRBV27 to TRBJ1-6; D is unresolved. This CDR3 spans 17 amino acids. Germline loops: CDR1 MNHEY, CDR2 SMNVEV (reference sequence). The germline V and J ends were trimmed by 3 bases and 2 bases, with 14 bases remaining between them.